These 31 T cell receptor beta chains share one sample of origin, sequenced in a study of long-term antiretroviral therapy in people with HIV. A v3.0 immunoSEQ assay was performed at survey level. Sequenced by immunoSEQ multiplex PCR; TCRdb stores in-frame clones only, minus some. The top ten clones hold approximately 18% of a sample with 10,000 to 15,000 clones, 70% to 80% of them seen once. Sequenced here: unsorted PBMCs, sampled 0.5 years before starting antiretroviral therapy. These receptors all stem from a middle-aged woman with HIV.

This sequence joins TRBV2 and TRBJ1-1; 7 nucleotides match TRBD1. After removal of 6 bases from V and 3 bases from J, the junction contained 16 bases not matched to a gene. The length of the CDR3 is 17 residues. CDR1 and CDR2 from the germline V gene are SNHLY and FYNNEI. The CDR3 sequence is CASRGDSHRGGYTEAFF. CDR3 nucleotides: TGTGCCAGCAGAGGGGACAGCCACCGAGGGGGGTACACTGAAGCTTTCTTT.

The chain recombines TRBV30 with TRBJ2-2, with unresolved D. Germline values: CDR1 GTSNPN, CDR2 SVGIG (reference sequence). Trimming stripped 4 bases from V and 5 bases from J, with 14 bases between. This CDR3 contains 14 residues. CDR3 residues: CAWTRSLNTGELFF. In DNA form, the CDR3 reads TGTGCCTGGACTCGGTCCCTTAATACCGGGGAGCTGTTTTTT.

The V gene is TRBV19, the J gene TRBJ1-5, with 9 bases fitting TRBD1. V shed 2 bases and J 7 bases; nucleotides not matched to a gene: 6. Germline-derived CDR1 and CDR2 are LNHDA and SQIVND (reference sequence). The CDR3 covers 15 residues. CDR3 region: CASSIYGTGRQPQHF. CDR3 nucleotide sequence: TGTGCCAGTAGTATATATGGGACAGGGCGACAGCCCCAGCATTTT.

This rearrangement joins TRBV5-8 to TRBJ1-2; tentatively, D is TRBD1 (6 bases). The CDR3 extends over 13 amino acids. Germline CDR1 SGHTS, CDR2 YDEGEE. The V end was cut by 4 bases, the J end by 5 bases, with 12 bases between. The CDR3 sequence: CASSTTGAYGYTF. The CDR3, as DNA: TGTGCCAGCAGCACAACGGGGGCGTATGGCTACACCTTC.

The chain couples TRBV5-1 to TRBJ2-3; TRBD2 aligns across 10 bases. V shed 4 bases and J 3 bases; nucleotides not matched to a gene: 5. The CDR3 contains 15 residues. Germline CDR1 is SGHRS and CDR2 is YFSETQ. The CDR3 region has the DNA TGCGCCAGCAGCGTGGGACTAGCGAGGACAGATACGCAGTATTTT. As protein: CASSVGLARTDTQYF.

The chain has TRBV30 and TRBJ2-5; 7 bases agree with TRBD2. The CDR3 totals 13 residues. Trimming removed 2 bases from V and 6 bases from J; junction bases left unmatched: 6. Germline CDR1 reads GTSNPN; CDR2 reads SVGIG (reference sequence). CDR3 residues: CAWSIPGTKTQYF. The DNA of the CDR3 is TGTGCCTGGAGTATACCCGGGACTAAGACCCAGTACTTC.

The rearrangement joins TRBV5-1 to TRBJ2-2; 9 bases are a match to TRBD2. The germline CDR1 and CDR2 sequences are SGHRS and YFSETQ. With V trimmed by 0 bases and J by 7 bases, 7 bases remained unmatched. The CDR3 spans 16 residues. CDR3 residues: CASSLVAGGPGGELFF. For the CDR3, the DNA is TGCGCCAGCAGCTTGGTTGCGGGGGGGCCTGGCGGGGAGCTGTTTTTT.

The chain has TRBV14 and TRBJ2-3, with D possibly called TRBD1 or TRBD2 (5 bases each). Germline V gene data show CDR1 as SGHDN and CDR2 as FVKESK. Trimming stripped 0 bases from V and 11 bases from J, with 15 bases between. The CDR3 covers 14 residues. CDR3 sequence (DNA): TGTGCCAGCAGCCAAGATCTGGGACGGAGAGTGCAGTATTTT. It translates to CASSQDLGRRVQYF.

This rearrangement joins TRBV27 to TRBJ2-1; 12 bases map to TRBD2. The CDR3 runs 18 residues. V lost 6 bases to trimming and J lost 2 bases; unmatched junction nucleotides: 11. CDR1 MNHEY and CDR2 SMNVEV come from the germline V gene (reference sequence). The CDR3 reads CASRTGLAGPGPYNEQFF. The CDR3 DNA is TGTGCCAGCAGGACTGGACTAGCGGGGCCCGGGCCCTACAATGAGCAGTTCTTC.

This clone was observed once. The J gene is TRBJ2-5, the V gene TRBV27; tentatively, D is TRBD1 (6 bases). V dropped 8 bases and J dropped 0 bases, with 19 bases sitting between them. CDR1 is MNHEY and CDR2 is SMNVEV in the germline V gene (reference sequence). The CDR3 runs 16 residues. The CDR3 coding sequence is TGTGCCAGCGACGCCCCTATTGACAGGAACCAAGAGACCCAGTACTTC. Amino acids: CASDAPIDRNQETQYF.

The chain is built from TRBV5-1 and TRBJ1-2; D gene ambiguous. Trimming took off 0 bases at V and 4 bases at J, with 7 bases between the two ends. The CDR3 totals 13 residues. From germline, CDR1 is SGHRS and CDR2 YFSETQ. CDR3 in amino acids: CASSLVGSYGYTF. The CDR3 nucleotides are TGCGCCAGCAGCTTGGTAGGCAGCTATGGCTACACCTTC.

The V gene is TRBV11-3, the J gene TRBJ2-3, with D perhaps TRBD1 (6 bases). Between the trimmed V and J ends, which lost 4 bases and 2 bases, there was a span of 13 bases. The CDR3 consists of 15 residues. From germline, CDR1 is SGHNT and CDR2 YENEEA. The CDR3 nucleotides are TGTGCCAGCAGCTACGACAGGAGACACACAGATACGCAGTATTTT. Protein sequence: CASSYDRRHTDTQYF.

This sequence joins TRBV7-9 and TRBJ1-5, with 9 bases that match TRBD1. V shed 4 bases, J shed 6 bases, and the junction held 10 bases outside the gene matches. This CDR3 has 16 amino acids. Germline V gives CDR1 SEHNR, CDR2 FQNEAQ (reference sequence). CDR3 nucleotide sequence: TGTGCCAGCAGCTCCGGGACAGGGATATGGAGTCAGCCCCAGCATTTT. Amino acid sequence: CASSSGTGIWSQPQHF.

The chain carries TRBV5-4 and TRBJ2-3; 10 nucleotides agree with TRBD2. CDR1 and CDR2 from the germline V gene are SGHNT and YYREEE (reference sequence). CDR3 length: 16 amino acids. Trimming took 0 bases from V and 6 from J; bases not matched to a gene: 7. CDR3 region: CASSLECYSGGDTQYF. In DNA form, the CDR3 reads TGTGCCAGCAGCTTGGAATGTTATAGCGGGGGGGATACGCAGTATTTT.

This clone came up once. V gene TRBV5-1 combines with J gene TRBJ2-3, with TRBD1 identical over 11 bases. V gave up 0 bases and J gave up 5 bases; unmatched junction bases: 8. The CDR3 is 17 residues long. CDR1 is SGHRS, CDR2 YFSETQ, per germline. CDR3 region: CASSLGSGTGGKDTQYF. CDR3 coding DNA: TGCGCCAGCAGCTTGGGATCAGGGACAGGGGGTAAAGATACGCAGTATTTT.

This chain joins TRBV9 and TRBJ2-3, with a weak D call TRBD2 (7 bases). The CDR3 has 15 amino acids. V lost 1 base and J 1 base, leaving 10 bases between the germline ends. Germline V lookup: CDR1 SGDLS, CDR2 YYNGEE. CDR3 in DNA: TGTGCCAGCAGCGTAATGGGGGGGCGCACAGATACGCAGTATTTT. Its protein is CASSVMGGRTDTQYF.

This clone has just a few counts. V and J are TRBV5-6 and TRBJ1-1, with TRBD1 matching over 7 bases. CDR3 length equals 12 residues. The junction had 1 base not matched to a gene; V was cut back by 3 bases and J by 5 bases. Germline CDR1 and CDR2: SGHDT and YYEEEE. In nucleotides, the CDR3 is TGTGCCAGCAGCTCGACAGGGACTGAAGCTTTCTTT. Residues: CASSSTGTEAFF.

The rearrangement links TRBV12-5 to TRBJ2-1; D may be TRBD1 or TRBD2 (5 bases each). The CDR3 extends over 20 amino acids. The germline CDR1 and CDR2 sequences are LGHNT and FRNRAP. Trimming cost V 0 bases and J 2 bases, with 23 bases left between them. CDR3 in amino acids: CASGLVEGWVVGNPYNEQFF. CDR3 bases: TGTGCTAGTGGTTTGGTAGAGGGGTGGGTCGTCGGGAACCCCTACAATGAGCAGTTCTTC.

V and J are TRBV10-3 and TRBJ2-7, with TRBD2 as a possible D gene (6 bases). V gave up 6 bases and J gave up 2 bases, with 14 bases separating them. There are 14 residues in the CDR3. CDR1 and CDR2 (germline): ENHRY, SYGVKD. CDR3 amino acids: CAIRKTSSAYEQYF. CDR3 sequence (DNA): TGTGCCATCAGGAAAACTAGCTCCGCCTACGAGCAGTACTTC.

V and J are TRBV5-1 and TRBJ1-4; tentative D call: TRBD1 (6 bases). CDR1 and CDR2 (germline): SGHRS, YFSETQ. The CDR3 is 16 amino acids. V lost 1 base and J lost 3, with 13 bases in between. The CDR3 DNA sequence: TGCGCCAGCAGCTTGAGCGGACAGACGGCTAATGAAAAACTGTTTTTT. This translates into CASSLSGQTANEKLFF.

The chain employs TRBV10-1 and TRBJ1-5, with TRBD1 identical over 8 bases. J lost 7 bases, V lost 4 bases, and 3 bases had no gene match. The length of the CDR3 is 13 residues. In germline, CDR1 is WNHNN, CDR2 SYGVQD (reference sequence). The CDR3 region has the DNA TGCGCCAGCAGTGGCACAGGGGGACAGCCCCAGCATTTT. Protein product: CASSGTGGQPQHF.

The chain combines TRBV10-2 with TRBJ1-2; 7 positions agree with TRBD1. The CDR3 has 14 amino acids. Germline trimming cut 6 bases from V and 4 bases from J; bases unmatched to any gene: 8. The germline gives CDR1 WSHSY, CDR2 SAAADI. The CDR3 region is CASSGGGTAYGYTF. CDR3 DNA: TGCGCCAGCAGCGGAGGGGGGACAGCCTATGGCTACACCTTC.

The chain carries TRBV25-1 and TRBJ1-2; 7 positions match TRBD1. The CDR3 totals 13 residues. The germline V gene has CDR1 MGHDK and CDR2 SYGVNS. With 4 bases clipped from V and 4 bases from J, the junction kept 3 bases outside the gene matches. This chain's CDR3 is CASSVQGSYGYTF. In nucleotides, the CDR3 is TGTGCCAGCAGTGTACAGGGGTCCTATGGCTACACCTTC.

The genes are TRBV5-1 and TRBJ2-5, with 7 bases fitting TRBD1. CDR1 is SGHRS, CDR2 YFSETQ, per germline. V was clipped by 2 bases and J by 5 bases; unmatched bases: 9. There are 15 residues in the CDR3. The CDR3 DNA follows: TGCGCCAGCAGCTTCTATACAGGGGTCGGGGAGACCCAGTACTTC. Encoded protein: CASSFYTGVGETQYF.

This clone has only a few counts. The chain recombines TRBV28 with TRBJ1-2, with TRBD1 identical over 10 bases. V shed 8 bases and J 0 bases; nucleotides not matched to a gene: 6. The CDR3 contains 15 residues. Germline V lookup: CDR1 MDHEN, CDR2 SYDVKM. The CDR3 region is CASVTGTGANYGYTF. CDR3 nucleotides: TGTGCCAGCGTGACCGGGACAGGGGCTAACTATGGCTACACCTTC.

This chain joins TRBV5-5 and TRBJ2-7, with TRBD1 identical over 7 bases. Trimming at V came to 2 bases and at J to 3 bases, leaving 5 bases not matched to a gene. Germline-derived CDR1 and CDR2 are SGHKS and YYEKEE (reference sequence). There are 14 residues in the CDR3. The CDR3 DNA reads TGTGCCAGCAGCTTAGTCCGACAGGGCTACGAGCAGTACTTC. Its translation: CASSLVRQGYEQYF.

This clone came up a few times. This CDR3 is CASSPPGRTNEKLFF. In DNA, the CDR3 is TGTGCCAGCAGTCCGCCGGGACGGACGAATGAAAAACTGTTTTTT. The chain joins TRBV28 to TRBJ1-4; possibly TRBD1 for D (5 bases). The CDR3 is 15 amino acids. V lost 5 bases and J 5 bases, leaving 15 bases between the germline ends. CDR1 and CDR2 from the germline V gene are MDHEN and SYDVKM.

This CDR3 reads CASSYVAGYEQYF. DNA of the CDR3: TGTGCCAGCAGTTACGTCGCTGGCTACGAGCAGTACTTC. The chain is built from TRBV6-5 and TRBJ2-7; no clear D gene. V lost 2 bases and J 3 bases, leaving 8 bases between the germline ends. CDR3 length: 13 amino acids. From germline, CDR1 is MNHEY and CDR2 SVGAGI.

The rearrangement links TRBV6-1 to TRBJ1-2; 9 positions match TRBD1. The CDR3 is made up of 14 amino acids. CDR1 is MNHNS and CDR2 is SASEGT in the germline V gene. V gave up 0 bases and J gave up 4 bases; unmatched junction bases: 0. In DNA, the CDR3 is TGTGCCAGCAGTGAAGCGGACAGGGGCTATGGCTACACCTTC. This encodes CASSEADRGYGYTF.

This sequence joins TRBV11-2 and TRBJ2-1; D remains ambiguous. From germline, CDR1 is SGHAT and CDR2 FQNNGV. With 5 bases removed from V and 0 bases from J, the gap between germline ends came to 2 bases. This CDR3 region has 12 residues. CDR3 nucleotides: TGTGCCAGCAGCCCCTCCTACAATGAGCAGTTCTTC. Its translation: CASSPSYNEQFF.

As regards this clone: The identical CDR3 is also encoded by other nucleotide sequences in the sample. The chain carries TRBV27 and TRBJ2-5; D is unresolved. Trimming pared 2 bases from V and 4 bases from J, leaving 8 bases between. This CDR3 comprises 13 residues. Per the germline V gene, CDR1 is MNHEY and CDR2 is SMNVEV (reference sequence). The CDR3 sequence: CASSLRVGETQYF. The CDR3 DNA follows: TGTGCCAGCAGTTTAAGAGTCGGAGAGACCCAGTACTTC.